One sample yielded the 17 T cell receptor beta chains listed below, sequenced in a study of shared clonotypes between healthy human individuals. Some clones are missing from TCRdb's copy, which holds only in-frame ones; the method was immunoSEQ multiplex PCR. The sample carries hundreds of thousands of clones, around 96% recorded once. CD45RO negativity and positive selection for CCR7 defined naive CD8 cells, a population that excluded terminally differentiated effector memory CD45RA+ cells. Sequencing input: naive CD8+ T cells sorted from blood. Receptors originate from a woman under 40 in good health.

This chain uses TRBV9 with TRBJ2-3, with D hard to call. V lost 2 bases and J lost 0, with 13 bases in between. Germline-derived CDR1 and CDR2 are SGDLS and YYNGEE. The CDR3 is made up of 16 amino acids. CDR3 amino acids: CASSVEPGYSTDTQYF. CDR3 sequence (DNA): TGTGCCAGCAGCGTCGAACCGGGCTACAGCACAGATACGCAGTATTTT.

Notes on this clone: The same CDR3 can be traced to other DNA sequences in this sample. DNA for the CDR3: TGTGCCTGGAGCCCTTCGTCCTACAATGAGCAGTTCTTC. This translates into CAWSPSSYNEQFF. This chain joins TRBV30 and TRBJ2-1; D is undetermined. This CDR3 has 13 residues. Between the trimmed V and J ends, which lost 3 bases and 1 base, there was a span of 7 bases. CDR1 and CDR2 from the germline V gene are GTSNPN and SVGIG (reference sequence).

This clone occurred once. This chain links TRBV7-6 with TRBJ1-1, with 8 nucleotides matching TRBD1. CDR1 and CDR2 from the germline V gene are SGHVS and FNYEAQ. The CDR3 loop spans 15 amino acids. Unmatched junction bases numbered 6, after V lost 3 bases and J lost 3 bases. The CDR3 sequence is CASSFSQGVDTEAFF. The CDR3 DNA follows: TGTGCCAGCAGCTTCTCACAGGGGGTGGACACTGAAGCTTTCTTT.

The chain links TRBV15 to TRBJ2-2; D might be TRBD1 (5 bases). This CDR3 spans 15 amino acids. CDR1 is LNHNV, CDR2 YYDKDF, per germline (reference sequence). V lost 1 base and J 7 bases, leaving 13 bases between the germline ends. The CDR3 DNA reads as TGTGCCACCAGCAGAGGGCGAAGGGGAAGCGGGGAGCTGTTTTTT. Translated, it gives CATSRGRRGSGELFF.

The V call is TRBV27, the J call TRBJ2-7; TRBD1 is a possible D gene (6 bases). Germline values: CDR1 MNHEY, CDR2 SMNVEV (reference sequence). The CDR3 extends over 16 amino acids. V lost 4 bases and J 3 bases, leaving 19 bases between the germline ends. The CDR3 is CASSSTRGTSSYEQYF. CDR3 DNA sequence: TGTGCCAGCAGTTCGACCAGGGGCACGAGCAGCTACGAGCAGTACTTC.

The sample holds one count of this clone. V gene TRBV28 combines with J gene TRBJ2-2; 10 bases map to TRBD2. This CDR3 is built from 16 residues. Losses at the gene ends were 7 bases for V and 3 bases for J; bases not matched to a gene: 8. Germline CDR1 reads MDHEN; CDR2 reads SYDVKM. The CDR3 sequence is CASTHLAGEDTGELFF. DNA of the CDR3: TGTGCCAGCACCCACCTAGCGGGAGAAGACACCGGGGAGCTGTTTTTT.

DNA for the CDR3: TGTGCCAGCAGCAAGAATTCACCCCTCCACTTT. It codes for CASSKNSPLHF. The chain recombines TRBV21-1 with TRBJ1-6. TRBV21-1 is a pseudogene locus. The CDR3 runs 11 residues.

The chain carries TRBV10-2 and TRBJ2-5; 7 nucleotides align to TRBD2. Germline lookup yields CDR1 WSHSY and CDR2 SAAADI. Trimming cost V 3 bases and J 8 bases; bases outside gene matches: 15. CDR3 length equals 16 residues. CDR3 sequence: CASSDPVGGGPETQYF. The CDR3 nucleotides are TGCGCCAGCAGTGATCCGGTGGGGGGAGGGCCTGAAACCCAGTACTTC.

This chain joins TRBV4-1 and TRBJ2-7; 7 nucleotides agree with TRBD2. V was pared by 4 bases and J by 6 bases, with 9 bases of the junction left unmatched. The CDR3 has 14 residues. Germline V gene data show CDR1 as MGHRA and CDR2 as YSYEKL. The CDR3 loop is CASSLSSGRLEQYF. CDR3 nucleotides: TGCGCCAGCAGCCTTAGTAGCGGGCGCCTCGAGCAGTACTTC.

The chain recombines TRBV7-9 with TRBJ2-1, with TRBD2 identical over 9 bases. Germline-derived CDR1 and CDR2 are SEHNR and FQNEAQ (reference sequence). CDR3 length: 12 residues. V lost 7 bases and J lost 15; bases outside the gene matches: 10. DNA for the CDR3: TGTGCCAGCATCCAGGCCAGCGGGAGGTGGTTCTTC. Translating gives CASIQASGRWFF.

In the case of this clone: In the same sample, other DNA sequences code for this CDR3. The chain carries TRBV7-9 and TRBJ2-3; the match to TRBD2 covers 10 bases. The J segment lost 1 base and the V segment lost 6 bases, leaving 4 bases of the junction unmatched. CDR3 length: 15 residues. Germline CDR1 SEHNR, CDR2 FQNEAQ (reference sequence). The CDR3 sequence is CASSPGTSGTDTQYF. CDR3 coding DNA: TGTGCCAGCAGTCCAGGGACTAGCGGCACAGATACGCAGTATTTT.

The V and J genes are TRBV5-1 and TRBJ2-7, with 9 bases fitting TRBD2. CDR3 size: 14 residues. Germline CDR1 SGHRS, CDR2 YFSETQ. The V and J ends lost 4 bases and 0 bases, in that order; junction bases with no gene match: 2. In nucleotides, the CDR3 is TGCGCCAGCAGCGCTAGCGGGATCTCCTACGAGCAGTACTTC. Protein: CASSASGISYEQYF.

This chain uses TRBV29-1 with TRBJ2-7; 7 bases agree with TRBD1. CDR3 size: 15 residues. V shed 6 bases and J 3 bases; nucleotides not matched to a gene: 14. From germline, CDR1 is SQVTM and CDR2 ANQGSEA. DNA for the CDR3: TGCAGCGTGTTGCCTACCCTTACAGGGGACTACGAGCAGTACTTC. Encoded protein: CSVLPTLTGDYEQYF.

The chain has TRBV20-1 and TRBJ1-1; no clear D. The CDR3 covers 11 residues. Trimming removed 5 bases from V and 2 bases from J, with 6 bases in between. Germline CDR1 reads DFQATT; CDR2 reads SNEGSKA (reference sequence). CDR3 protein: CSALENTEAFF. The CDR3 DNA follows: TGCAGTGCTTTGGAAAACACTGAAGCTTTCTTT.

J is TRBJ1-4 and V is TRBV10-1; D not resolved. The germline V and J ends were trimmed by 9 bases and 0 bases, with 11 bases remaining between them. This CDR3 has 14 amino acids. The germline V gene has CDR1 WNHNN and CDR2 SYGVQD (reference sequence). CDR3 DNA: TGCGCCAGTGGAGATGGTTCAACTAATGAAAAACTGTTTTTT. Its protein product is CASGDGSTNEKLFF.

In its sample, this clone was seen once. V usage is TRBV28 and J usage is TRBJ2-3; 7 nucleotides agree with TRBD2. Germline V gene data show CDR1 as MDHEN and CDR2 as SYDVKM. The J segment lost 6 bases and the V segment lost 9 bases, leaving 9 bases of the junction unmatched. This CDR3 spans 13 amino acids. CDR3 coding DNA: TGTGCCAGTGGACTAGTCGATCTCGATACGCAGTATTTT. This encodes CASGLVDLDTQYF.

The DNA for the CDR3 is TGTGCCAGCAGTTTAACTAGCTGGACTCGGCAGTACTTC. As protein: CASSLTSWTRQYF. This sequence joins TRBV27 and TRBJ2-7, with D possibly matching TRBD2 (6 bases). Germline CDR1 reads MNHEY; CDR2 reads SMNVEV (reference sequence). Trimming took off 2 bases at V and 9 bases at J, with 14 bases between the two ends. The CDR3 runs 13 residues.